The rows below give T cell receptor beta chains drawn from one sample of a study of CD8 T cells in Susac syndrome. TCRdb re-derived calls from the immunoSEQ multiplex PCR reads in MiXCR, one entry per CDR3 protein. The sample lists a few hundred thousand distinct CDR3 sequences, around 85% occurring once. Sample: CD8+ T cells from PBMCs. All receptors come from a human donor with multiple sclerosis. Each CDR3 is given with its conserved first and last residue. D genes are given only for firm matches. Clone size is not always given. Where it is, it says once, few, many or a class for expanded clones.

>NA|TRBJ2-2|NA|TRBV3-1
CASSRTGTAGELFF
TGTGCCAGCAGCCGAACGGGGACGGCCGGGGAGCTGTTTTTT
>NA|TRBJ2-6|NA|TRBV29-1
CSVGVGSGANVLTF
TGCAGCGTGGGGGTCGGCTCTGGGGCCAACGTCCTGACTTTC
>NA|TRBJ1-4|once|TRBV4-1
CASSQALGKLFF
TGCGCCAGCAGCCAAGCTCTTGGGAAACTGTTTTTT
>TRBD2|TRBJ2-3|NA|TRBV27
CASSSLAGGYSDTQYF
TGTGCCAGCAGTTCGCTAGCGGGGGGGTATTCAGATACGCAGTATTTT
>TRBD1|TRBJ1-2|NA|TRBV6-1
CASSPTGAGGYTF
TGTGCCAGCAGTCCCACAGGGGCTGGTGGCTACACCTTC
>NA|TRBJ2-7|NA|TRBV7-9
CASSLGLDNQYF
TGTGCCAGCAGCTTGGGACTGGATAATCAGTACTTC
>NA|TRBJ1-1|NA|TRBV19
CASESAGMNTEAFF
TGTGCCAGTGAGAGTGCGGGGATGAACACTGAAGCTTTCTTT
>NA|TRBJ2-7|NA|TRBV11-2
CASTGNSYEQYF
TGTGCCAGCACGGGGAATTCCTACGAGCAGTACTTC
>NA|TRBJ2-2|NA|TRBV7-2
CASSSWTWNTGELFF
TGTGCCAGCAGCTCTTGGACTTGGAACACCGGGGAGCTGTTTTTT
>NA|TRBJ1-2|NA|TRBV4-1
CASSLQRGDGGYTF
TGCGCCAGCAGCCTCCAAAGGGGGGACGGTGGCTACACCTTC
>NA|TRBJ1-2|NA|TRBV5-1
CASSSGTEADYGYTF
TGCGCCAGCAGCTCGGGGACGGAGGCGGACTATGGCTACACCTTC
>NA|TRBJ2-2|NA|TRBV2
CASSEVHTGELFF
TGTGCCAGCAGTGAAGTCCACACCGGGGAGCTGTTTTTT
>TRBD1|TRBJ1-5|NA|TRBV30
CAWSGGQGGNQPQHF
TGTGCCTGGAGTGGGGGACAGGGGGGCAATCAGCCCCAGCATTTT
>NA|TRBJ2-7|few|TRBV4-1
CASSQPRGEQYF
TGCGCCAGCAGCCAACCCAGGGGCGAGCAGTACTTC
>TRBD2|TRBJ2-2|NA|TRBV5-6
CASSLLAGDIGELFF
TGTGCCAGCAGCTTGTTAGCGGGGGACATCGGGGAGCTGTTTTTT
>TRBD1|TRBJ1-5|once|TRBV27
CASSSGDREGDQPQHF
TGTGCCAGCAGTTCTGGGGACAGGGAAGGAGATCAGCCCCAGCATTTT
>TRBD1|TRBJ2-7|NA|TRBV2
CATQGEDRGDDEQYF
TGTGCCACGCAGGGGGAGGACAGGGGGGACGACGAGCAGTACTTC
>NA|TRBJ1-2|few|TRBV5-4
CASSISGSESSDTF
TGTGCCAGCAGCATCTCGGGGTCTGAGTCTTCGGACACCTTC
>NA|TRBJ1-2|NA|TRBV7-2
CASSFTTANYGYTF
TGTGCCAGCAGCTTCACGACAGCTAACTATGGCTACACCTTC
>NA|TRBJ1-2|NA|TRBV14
CASSQVLTGSRGYTF
TGTGCCAGCAGCCAAGTCCTAACAGGGTCCCGTGGCTACACCTTC
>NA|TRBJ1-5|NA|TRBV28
CASSGRDGVKPQHF
TGTGCCAGCAGTGGCCGGGACGGCGTTAAGCCCCAGCATTTT
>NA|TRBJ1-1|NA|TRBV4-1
CASSQMGSVEAFF
TGCGCCAGCAGCCAGATGGGGAGCGTAGAAGCTTTCTTT
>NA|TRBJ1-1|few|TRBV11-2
CASSLETAVNTEAFF
TGTGCCAGCAGCTTAGAAACGGCCGTTAACACTGAAGCTTTCTTT
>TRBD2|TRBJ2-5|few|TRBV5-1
CASSWTSGIRETQYF
TGCGCCAGCAGCTGGACTAGCGGGATAAGGGAGACCCAGTACTTC
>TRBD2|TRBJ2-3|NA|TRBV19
CASSPTSGRNTQYF
TGTGCCAGTAGCCCGACTAGCGGGAGAAATACGCAGTATTTT
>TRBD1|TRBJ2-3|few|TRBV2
CASSYRGIDTQYF
TGTGCCAGCAGTTACAGGGGAATAGATACGCAGTATTTT
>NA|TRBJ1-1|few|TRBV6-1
CASSEAEAFF
TGTGCCAGCAGTGAGGCTGAAGCTTTCTTT
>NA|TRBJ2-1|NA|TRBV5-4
CASTGEGARVNEQFF
TGTGCCAGCACGGGGGAGGGGGCGAGGGTAAATGAGCAGTTCTTC
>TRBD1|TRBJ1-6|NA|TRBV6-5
CASSLHATGGAYYNSPLHF
TGTGCCAGCAGTCTACATGCTACAGGGGGCGCTTACTATAATTCACCCCTCCACTTT
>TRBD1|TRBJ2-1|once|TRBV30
CAWRAGQGAIPQFF
TGTGCCTGGAGGGCGGGACAGGGGGCGATCCCGCAGTTCTTC
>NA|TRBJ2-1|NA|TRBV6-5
CATSGSYNEQFF
TGTGCCACCTCGGGTTCCTACAATGAGCAGTTCTTC
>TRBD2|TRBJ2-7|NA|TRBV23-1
CASSHPGLAASSYEQYF
TGCGCCAGCAGTCACCCCGGACTAGCGGCGAGCTCCTACGAGCAGTACTTC
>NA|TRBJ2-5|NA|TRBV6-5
CASSYPGVGETQYF
TGTGCCAGCAGTTATCCGGGAGTGGGGGAGACCCAGTACTTC
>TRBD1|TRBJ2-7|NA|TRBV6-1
CASSERKGTGGDEQYF
TGTGCCAGCAGTGAAAGGAAAGGGACAGGGGGCGACGAGCAGTACTTC
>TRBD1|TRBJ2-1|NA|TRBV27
CASSFLGTGRDEQFF
TGTGCCAGCAGTTTTCTAGGGACAGGTCGCGATGAGCAGTTCTTC
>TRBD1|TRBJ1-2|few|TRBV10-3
CAISDGPDRVGYGYTF
TGTGCCATCAGTGACGGTCCGGACAGGGTTGGCTATGGCTACACCTTC
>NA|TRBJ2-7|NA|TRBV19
CASSIFAGSYEQYF
TGTGCCAGTAGTATATTTGCCGGATCTTACGAGCAGTACTTC
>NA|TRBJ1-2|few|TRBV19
CASSIPWTAYGYTF
TGTGCCAGTAGTATACCTTGGACAGCCTATGGCTACACCTTC
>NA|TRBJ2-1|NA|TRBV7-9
CASSFSGVTGEQFF
TGTGCCAGCAGCTTTTCGGGGGTTACGGGAGAGCAGTTCTTC
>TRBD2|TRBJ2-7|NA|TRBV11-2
CASRPGGGESYEQYF
TGTGCCAGCAGACCAGGCGGGGGGGAATCCTACGAGCAGTACTTC
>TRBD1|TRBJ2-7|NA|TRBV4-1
CASSQESNRGFSYEQYF
TGCGCCAGCAGCCAAGAGAGTAACAGGGGGTTCTCCTACGAGCAGTACTTC
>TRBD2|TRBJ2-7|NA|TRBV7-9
CASSGTSEQYF
TGTGCCAGCAGTGGGACTAGCGAGCAGTACTTC
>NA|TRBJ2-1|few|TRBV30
CASGPYNEQFF
TGTGCCAGCGGGCCTTACAATGAGCAGTTCTTC
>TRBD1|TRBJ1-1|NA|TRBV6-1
CASSRQGALGYTEAFF
TGTGCCAGCAGCCGACAGGGGGCCCTGGGGTACACTGAAGCTTTCTTT
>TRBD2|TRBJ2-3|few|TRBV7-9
CASSGRGGGRSTDTQYF
TGTGCCAGCAGCGGCCGGGGGGGCGGGAGAAGTACAGATACGCAGTATTTT
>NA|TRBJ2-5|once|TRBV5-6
CASSFAVETQYF
TGTGCCAGCAGCTTCGCGGTTGAGACCCAGTACTTC
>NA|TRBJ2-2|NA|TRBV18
CASSRPDRANTGELFF
TGTGCCAGCTCACGACCGGACAGAGCCAACACCGGGGAGCTGTTTTTT
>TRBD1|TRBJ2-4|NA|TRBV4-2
CASSRDSGPAKNIQYF
TGTGCCAGCAGCCGGGACAGCGGTCCAGCCAAAAACATTCAGTACTTC
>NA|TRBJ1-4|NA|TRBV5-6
CASSSGPPTNEKLFF
TGTGCCAGCAGTTCCGGGCCGCCAACTAATGAAAAACTGTTTTTT
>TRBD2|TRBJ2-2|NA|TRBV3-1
CASSQQLAGGPVGELFF
TGTGCCAGCAGCCAACAGCTGGCGGGGGGGCCCGTCGGGGAGCTGTTTTTT
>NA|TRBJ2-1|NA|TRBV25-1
CASSDSGQNEQFF
TGTGCCAGCAGTGATTCAGGGCAAAATGAGCAGTTCTTC
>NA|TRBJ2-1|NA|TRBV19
CASRTGVLSYNEQFF
TGTGCCAGTCGAACGGGGGTTCTATCCTACAATGAGCAGTTCTTC
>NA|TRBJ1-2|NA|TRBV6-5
CASSYEDPRGYGYTF
TGTGCCAGCAGTTACGAAGATCCCCGGGGCTATGGCTACACCTTC
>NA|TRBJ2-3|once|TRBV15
CATSLTSTDTQYF
TGTGCCACCAGCCTGACTAGCACAGATACGCAGTATTTT
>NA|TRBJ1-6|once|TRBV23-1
CASSQTGFRSSNSPLHF
TGCGCCAGCAGTCAGACAGGTTTTCGGTCGAGTAATTCACCCCTCCACTTT
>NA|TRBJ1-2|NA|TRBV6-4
CASSDKWESTLYGYTF
TGTGCCAGCAGTGACAAATGGGAGTCTACACTCTATGGCTACACCTTC
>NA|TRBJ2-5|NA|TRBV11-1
CASSLVGKTQYF
TGTGCCAGCAGCTTAGTGGGGAAGACCCAGTACTTC